In this sample, the clone carrying this TCR beta chain turned up many times. The antigen remains unidentified. TCRdb recomputed calls from the RT-PCR reads with MiXCR, one row per CDR3 protein. Among 750,000 to 850,000 distinct CDR3 sequences listed, around 20% were seen once. The entry originates in a study of response to subunit inactivated influenza vaccine. Study-level results: The authors suggested that few new T cells are recruited per seasonal influenza vaccination.

The receptor comes from a man aged 45-65 years who received an inactivated influenza vaccine. Sequencing was performed on PBMCs from blood, taken roughly 5 days after vaccination.

The CDR3 sequence is CASKEGGTGELFF. DNA of the CDR3: TGTGCCAGCAAGGAAGGGGGGACCGGGGAGCTGTTTTTT. The J gene is TRBJ2-2, the V gene TRBV28; the D gene could be TRBD1 or TRBD2 (6 bases each). Between the trimmed V and J ends, which lost 7 bases and 5 bases, there was a span of 11 bases. Germline V lookup: CDR1 MDHEN, CDR2 SYDVKM. The CDR3 length is 13 residues.